This TCR beta chain was recorded in a study of CD8+ T cells in alopecia areata (dated by TCRdb to the late 2010s). About the investigation overall: The treated patients took part in an open-label pilot trial in which moderate-to-severe alopecia areata was treated with oral tofacitinib at 5 to 10 mg twice daily. Human TCRbeta sequencing covered scalp tissue and sorted CD4+ and CD8+ peripheral blood T cells from patchy and totalis/universalis alopecia areata patients and healthy controls. TCRbeta CDR3 regions were amplified by immunoSEQ multiplex PCR with 35 Vbeta forward and 13 Jbeta reverse primers. Patients received tofacitinib for 6 to 18 months and were then followed off drug for 6 months to check for delayed response and recurrence. To study T cell clonal expansion in alopecia areata, the researchers applied high-throughput TCRbeta sequencing to both the C3H/HeJ mouse model and human patients. The RNA source kit depended on sample type: the PAXgene miRNA kit for fixed scalp, the miRNeasy kit for PBMCs, and the RNeasy kit for mouse skin. Scalp clonality was compared across normal scalp (n=4), patchy alopecia areata scalp (n=8), and alopecia totalis/universalis scalp (n=8). Biopsies were taken from tofacitinib-treated patients at baseline and again at 4 and 24 weeks into treatment, and several of those patients also had a later scalp biopsy.

The time point label for this specimen denotes: baseline before oral tofacitinib. From alopecia areata patients, peripheral blood was collected along with lesional scalp punch biopsies. Scalp biopsies from humans were placed right away in PAXgene tissue containers for fixation. The library relied on the immunoSEQ multiplex PCR assay. RNA was extracted from all samples and reverse transcribed into cDNA, which served as template for TCR sequencing. First-strand cDNA was synthesized with SuperScript III using a 2:1 mix of oligo-dT and random hexamers. A synthetic immune receptor repertoire was used to measure amplification bias, and any remaining bias was corrected computationally. In the authors' own workflow: Raw reads were preprocessed for error removal, and CDR3 was defined according to IMGT conventions as running from the conserved cysteine to phenylalanine. Clonality was computed as 1 minus the Shannon entropy, with the entropy normalized by log2 of the number of productive unique TCRs. Whether each scalp clone was CD4 or CD8 was inferred by checking scalp TCRbeta sequences against the CD4 and CD8 repertoires from sorted blood. TCRdb obtained this table from immuneACCESS and retained in-frame rearrangements with V and J assigned. These tables miss some clones; where compared with another copy, unresolved V genes account for less than half of the shortfall, and the remainder is unexplained. V and J calls and clone size come straight from that table; D and trimming were deduced from the DNA. This sample lists 7,200 or so clones; almost 65% were detected once. About a sixth of the sample lies in the top ten.

With respect to this clone: There is no known antigen for this receptor. Base qualities were left out, and no much larger clone turns up one base away.

The paper as a whole reports these results and caveats: Unlike mouse skin, which is dominated by gammadelta T cells, normal human skin has resident alphabeta T cells that are also sequenced, and this complicates analysis of the scalp TCR repertoire. Shared TCR sequences between patients were less evident than in mice, which may be partly attributable to HLA diversity in the patient population. Compared with normal scalp, lesional scalp, particularly in alopecia totalis/universalis, had higher clonality and more expanded CD8+ clones, which suggests antigenic drive.

V ends up 8 bases short and J 7 bases short, with an unmatched junction base count of 12. From the germline V gene, CDR1 is ENHRY and CDR2 is SYGVKD. The CDR3 spans 15 residues, from the cysteine through the phenylalanine. The kept DNA is CDR3 alone, 45 bases in frame from the first base. This receptor was obtained from a human donor with alopecia areata. The chain was built from TRBV10-3 and TRBJ1-1, with TRBD1 matching 11 junction bases. The sample consisted of skin, taken at week 0. For the CDR3, the sequence is CAISRQGQGEGEAFF. The bases are TGTGCCATCTCAAGGCAGGGACAGGGGGAGGGTGAAGCTTTCTTT.